One and the same sample provided the 29 T cell receptor beta chains below, sequenced in a study of T cells in Graves' hyperthyroidism and ophthalmopathy. RNA transcripts gave rise to amplified TCR beta CDR3 regions. With the HTBI primer set, the TCR CDR3 went through a first round of RT-PCR. MiXCR, applied by TCRdb to the multiplex PCR reads, yields one record per CDR3 protein. The repertoire has 330,000 or so distinct CDR3 sequences, roughly 18% of them found once; the top ten carry under 45%. Specimen: blood. The receptor source for this set is a man aged 45 to 65 with Graves' ophthalmopathy.

This chain links TRBV19 with TRBJ2-1; D might be TRBD2 (6 bases). CDR1 LNHDA and CDR2 SQIVND come from the germline V gene (reference sequence). The V and J ends lost 6 bases and 7 bases respectively, with 16 bases between them. The length of the CDR3 is 14 residues. The CDR3 is CASRNPWRGNEQFF. The CDR3 bases are TGTGCCAGTAGAAACCCGTGGAGGGGAAATGAGCAGTTCTTC. Based on the CDR3 plus reference TRBV19 and TRBJ2-1, the full variable domain is DGGITQSPKYLFRKEGQNVTLSCEQNLNHDAMYWYRQDPGQGLRLIYYSQIVNDFQKGDIAEGYSVSREKKESFPLTVTSAQKNPTAFYLCASRNPWRGNEQFFGPGTRLTVL.

In the case of this clonotype: This may be a read error, as it is one base from a much larger clone. The rearrangement uses TRBV5-1 and TRBJ2-3; D unresolved. The CDR3 is 14 amino acids. The germline V gene has CDR1 SGHRS and CDR2 YFSETQ. Deletions cut 3 bases from V and 4 bases from J, with 12 bases between. CDR3 coding DNA: TGCGCCAGCAGCTCGGACGGCCCCTCAGATACGCAGTATTTT. It specifies CASSSDGPSDTQYF. Full variable domain (rest looked up from reference TRBV5-1 and TRBJ2-3): KAGVTQTPRYLIKTRGQQVTLSCSPISGHRSVSWYQQTPGQGLQFLFEYFSETQRNKGNFPGRFSGRQFSNSRSEMNVSTLELGDSALYLCASSSDGPSDTQYFGPGTRLTVL.

The chain uses TRBV19 and TRBJ1-1; D call uncertain. Trimming cost V 6 bases and J 5 bases, with 13 bases left between them. The germline V gene has CDR1 LNHDA and CDR2 SQIVND (reference sequence). There are 13 residues in the CDR3. The CDR3 loop reads CASRRGSRTEAFF. The CDR3 nucleotides read TGTGCCAGTAGAAGAGGGAGTAGGACTGAAGCTTTCTTT.

This clonotype was recorded many times. The chain employs TRBV5-1 and TRBJ1-2, with D hard to call. The V end was cut by 0 bases, the J end by 4 bases, with 10 bases between. This CDR3 comprises 14 residues. CDR1 and CDR2 (germline): SGHRS, YFSETQ. The CDR3 here is CASSLERGGYGYTF. The CDR3 DNA reads as TGCGCCAGCAGCTTGGAGCGGGGTGGCTATGGCTACACCTTC.

This clonotype turned up a few times. The gene calls are TRBV20-1 and TRBJ2-3; tentatively, D is TRBD1 or TRBD2 (5 bases each). The CDR3 sequence is 15 residues long. The V gene lost 7 bases and the J gene lost 2 bases, with 19 bases spanning the gap. Germline V CDR1 and CDR2: DFQATT, SNEGSKA (reference sequence). The CDR3 reads CSVRPGDHVTDTQYF. Written as DNA, the CDR3 is TGCAGTGTTAGGCCCGGGGACCATGTCACAGATACGCAGTATTTT.

The CDR3 coding sequence is TGTGCCAGCTCACGCGGACAGAACGAGCAGTACTTC. It encodes CASSRGQNEQYF. This chain uses TRBV18 with TRBJ2-7; possible D gene TRBD1, 6 bases. The ends were cut back, 4 bases at V and 5 bases at J, with 9 bases in the middle. This CDR3 has 12 amino acids. Germline CDR1 KGHSH, CDR2 LQKENI.

The chain uses TRBV6-1 and TRBJ2-3, with 8 bases lining up with TRBD2. CDR1 MNHNS and CDR2 SASEGT come from the germline V gene. With V trimmed by 6 bases and J by 2 bases, 4 bases remained unmatched. The CDR3 is 14 amino acids. The CDR3 here is CASRLAGPTDTQYF. The CDR3 DNA is TGTGCCAGCAGGTTAGCGGGACCCACAGATACGCAGTATTTT.

This clonotype has at least ten counts. This rearrangement joins TRBV27 to TRBJ2-3; TRBD1 might be the D (6 bases). Germline CDR1 MNHEY, CDR2 SMNVEV (reference sequence). V was trimmed by 0 bases and J by 3 bases, leaving 19 bases between them. The CDR3 loop spans 18 amino acids. The DNA of the CDR3 is TGTGCCAGCAGTTTATCCCTCACGGGCCCAGGGGCAACAGATACGCAGTATTTT. It codes for CASSLSLTGPGATDTQYF.

This rearrangement joins TRBV19 to TRBJ2-1; 7 bases agree with TRBD1. CDR3 length: 15 amino acids. Looked up from germline, CDR1 is LNHDA and CDR2 is SQIVND (reference sequence). Trimming cost V 6 bases and J 9 bases; bases outside gene matches: 14. This CDR3 reads CASRLMSDRSLEQFF. The CDR3 coding sequence is TGTGCCAGTAGACTTATGTCGGACAGGTCCCTTGAGCAGTTCTTC. Complete variable domain (other parts from reference TRBV19 and TRBJ2-1): DGGITQSPKYLFRKEGQNVTLSCEQNLNHDAMYWYRQDPGQGLRLIYYSQIVNDFQKGDIAEGYSVSREKKESFPLTVTSAQKNPTAFYLCASRLMSDRSLEQFFGPGTRLTVL.

This clonotype has a handful of counts. The chain employs TRBV20-1 and TRBJ1-5; 8 nucleotides match TRBD1. With V trimmed by 3 bases and J by 5 bases, 6 bases remained unmatched. The germline CDR1 and CDR2 sequences are DFQATT and SNEGSKA (reference sequence). The CDR3 totals 14 residues. The CDR3 coding sequence is TGCAGTGCTAGGCGGACAGGGAGTGATCAGCCCCAGCATTTT. Its protein is CSARRTGSDQPQHF.

This clonotype was seen repeatedly, ten times or more. The rearrangement uses TRBV18 and TRBJ2-7; no firm D call. V gave up 3 bases and J gave up 4 bases, with 7 bases separating them. The CDR3 covers 12 residues. Germline CDR1 and CDR2: KGHSH and LQKENI. The CDR3 nucleotides are TGTGCCAGCTCACCGGAGAGGTACGAGCAGTACTTC. Protein: CASSPERYEQYF.

This clonotype was recorded many times. The genes are TRBV28 and TRBJ1-5; possibly TRBD1 for D (6 bases). The V end was cut by 7 bases, the J end by 0 bases, with 16 bases between. The V gene's germline CDR1 is MDHEN and CDR2 SYDVKM. The CDR3 has 16 residues. The chain's CDR3 is CASTLGGTISNQPQHF. In DNA, the CDR3 is TGTGCCAGCACCCTAGGGGGAACTATTAGCAATCAGCCCCAGCATTTT.

This clonotype was recorded many times. The CDR3 sequence is CASSLGRERSFMNTEAFF. In DNA, the CDR3 is TGTGCCAGCAGCTTAGGTCGGGAGCGCAGCTTTATGAACACTGAAGCTTTCTTT. V is TRBV11-2 and J is TRBJ1-1; D call uncertain. The CDR3 consists of 18 residues. Germline loops: CDR1 SGHAT, CDR2 FQNNGV. Trimming shortened V by 1 base and J by 0 bases, and 18 bases separated the two germline ends.

This clonotype came up many times. V usage is TRBV7-2 and J usage is TRBJ1-1, with D perhaps TRBD1 (5 bases). Between the trimmed V and J ends, which lost 1 base and 4 bases, there was a span of 19 bases. Germline-derived CDR1 and CDR2 are SGHTA and FQGNSA. CDR3 size: 17 residues. CDR3 nucleotide sequence: TGTGCCAGCAGCTTAGAGGCTCGGGGGAAGTTGCGCACTGAAGCTTTCTTT. Amino acid sequence: CASSLEARGKLRTEAFF.

This clonotype has only a few counts. This chain links TRBV28 with TRBJ2-1; D not certain. Trimming pared 6 bases from V and 2 bases from J, leaving 14 bases between. The CDR3 runs 15 residues. Germline loops: CDR1 MDHEN, CDR2 SYDVKM. CDR3 DNA: TGTGCCAGCAGCCCTCCTATTAGCACCTACAATGAGCAGTTCTTC. Its translation is CASSPPISTYNEQFF.

This clonotype was seen ten or more times. V usage is TRBV7-6 and J usage is TRBJ2-5; 12 nucleotides line up with TRBD2. The CDR3 runs 17 residues. Germline V gene data show CDR1 as SGHVS and CDR2 as FNYEAQ. The V and J ends lost 0 bases and 5 bases, in that order; junction bases with no gene match: 7. The CDR3 region has the DNA TGTGCCAGCAGCTTAGCTCTAGCGGGAGGGCCACGGGAGACCCAGTACTTC. Protein: CASSLALAGGPRETQYF.

This clonotype was counted ten times or more. This chain connects TRBV11-2 to TRBJ2-7, with D perhaps given as TRBD1 or TRBD2 (6 bases each). The length of the CDR3 is 15 residues. V gave up 1 base and J gave up 6 bases, with 16 bases separating them. Germline loops: CDR1 SGHAT, CDR2 FQNNGV. The CDR3 protein is CASSLVEGVAGEQYF. The CDR3 bases are TGTGCCAGCAGCTTAGTGGAGGGGGTCGCAGGCGAGCAGTACTTC. The full variable domain, with the rest looked up from reference TRBV11-2 and TRBJ2-7, is EAGVAQSPRYKIIEKRQSVAFWCNPISGHATLYWYQQILGQGPKLLIQFQNNGVVDDSQLPKDRFSAERLKGVDSTLKIQPAKLEDSAVYLCASSLVEGVAGEQYFGPGTRLTVT.

This clonotype was counted at least ten times. V gene TRBV18 combines with J gene TRBJ2-7, with TRBD1 matching 8 bases. The trim removed 0 bases at V and 5 bases at J, leaving 3 bases unmatched. This CDR3 spans 14 amino acids. Germline V gene sequence: CDR1 KGHSH, CDR2 LQKENI. The CDR3 sequence: CASSPPSRGHEQYF. The CDR3 nucleotides read TGTGCCAGCTCACCACCGTCCAGGGGGCACGAGCAGTACTTC.

This clonotype has a count of ten or more. V and J are TRBV5-1 and TRBJ2-3; TRBD1 matches at 8 bases. Per the germline V gene, CDR1 is SGHRS and CDR2 is YFSETQ. This CDR3 spans 13 amino acids. V was clipped by 4 bases and J by 5 bases; unmatched bases: 3. The CDR3, as DNA: TGCGCCAGCAGCGTACAGGGGGAAGATACGCAGTATTTT. It encodes CASSVQGEDTQYF.

This clonotype was seen many times. The chain uses TRBV7-9 and TRBJ2-3, with D perhaps assigned TRBD1 or TRBD2 (6 bases each). The CDR3 runs to 13 residues. Germline V gene lookup returns CDR1 SEHNR and CDR2 FQNEAQ (reference sequence). The V gene lost 5 bases and the J gene lost 5 bases, with 11 bases spanning the gap. The chain's CDR3 is CASSPGAGDTQYF. The CDR3 DNA reads TGTGCCAGCAGCCCGGGGGCCGGAGATACGCAGTATTTT.

This clonotype has a count of ten or more. The CDR3 spells CASSLGGRAEETQYF. CDR3 coding DNA: TGTGCCAGCAGCTTAGGGGGGAGGGCCGAAGAGACCCAGTACTTC. This chain joins TRBV11-3 and TRBJ2-5, with 7 positions matching TRBD2. Germline trimming cut 1 base from V and 3 bases from J; bases unmatched to any gene: 5. From germline, CDR1 is SGHNT and CDR2 YENEEA. The CDR3 spans 15 residues.

The chain couples TRBV30 to TRBJ2-4, with D perhaps being TRBD1 or TRBD2 (5 bases each). This CDR3 comprises 15 residues. V lost 7 bases to trimming and J lost 0 bases, with 16 bases between them. In germline, CDR1 is GTSNPN, CDR2 SVGIG (reference sequence). The CDR3 coding sequence is TGTGCCTACTCGAGGGGAGAACTAGCCAAAAACATTCAGTACTTC. Protein: CAYSRGELAKNIQYF.

CDR3 coding DNA: TGTGCCAGCAGCCAAGATCCACCCACCTCGGGTGAGCAGTTCTTC. This translates into CASSQDPPTSGEQFF. This rearrangement joins TRBV3-1 to TRBJ2-1; no reliable D call. The CDR3 covers 15 residues. The germline gives CDR1 LGHDT, CDR2 YNNKEL (reference sequence). V lost 0 bases, J lost 9 bases, and 15 bases lay in between.

This clonotype appeared a few times. The genes are TRBV14 and TRBJ2-7; the D is unclear. Germline assignment: CDR1 SGHDN and CDR2 FVKESK. The V gene lost 1 base and the J gene lost 2 bases, with 12 bases spanning the gap. CDR3 length: 15 residues. The DNA for the CDR3 is TGTGCCAGCAGCCAAGGGCAGGCCCTTACCTACGAGCAGTACTTC. This translates into CASSQGQALTYEQYF.

V gene TRBV20-1 combines with J gene TRBJ1-6; D possibly corresponds to TRBD1 (5 bases). Germline CDR1 and CDR2: DFQATT and SNEGSKA (reference sequence). V shed 4 bases and J shed 5 bases, with 9 bases lying between them. The CDR3 length is 13 residues. The CDR3 region has the DNA TGCAGTGCTAAGTCAGGGAATAATTCACCCCTCCACTTT. As protein: CSAKSGNNSPLHF.

This clonotype was observed a few times. This chain joins TRBV5-1 and TRBJ1-2; 8 positions match TRBD1. This CDR3 region has 14 residues. The ends lost 4 bases at V and 2 bases at J; junction bases unmatched: 4. Germline loops: CDR1 SGHRS, CDR2 YFSETQ. This CDR3 is CASSMDRANYGYTF. The CDR3 region has the DNA TGCGCCAGCAGCATGGACAGGGCCAACTATGGCTACACCTTC.

A few counts support this clonotype. This chain connects TRBV19 to TRBJ2-1; TRBD1 might be the D (6 bases). V lost 2 bases and J 6 bases, leaving 11 bases between the germline ends. The CDR3 contains 14 residues. Germline V gives CDR1 LNHDA, CDR2 SQIVND (reference sequence). DNA for the CDR3: TGTGCCAGTAGTATAAGGGCCAGGGGCAATGAGCAGTTCTTC. Translated: CASSIRARGNEQFF.

The sample holds many counts of this clonotype. This chain links TRBV6-2 or TRBV6-3 with TRBJ2-4, with 7 bases that match TRBD1. Per germline, CDR1 MNHEY and CDR2 SVGEGT. The CDR3 contains 15 residues. The trim removed 5 bases at V and 5 bases at J, leaving 9 bases unmatched. The CDR3 here is CASSTPWQGENIQYF. The CDR3 nucleotides read TGTGCCAGCAGTACGCCGTGGCAGGGGGAAAACATTCAGTACTTC.

The J gene is TRBJ2-2, the V gene TRBV7-3; D is undetermined. Germline CDR1 and CDR2: SGHTA and FQGTGA. V was cut by 5 bases and J by 8 bases, with 9 bases left in between. The CDR3 length is 12 residues. CDR3 loop: CASSQMTGELFF. In DNA, the CDR3 is TGTGCCAGCAGCCAGATGACAGGGGAGCTGTTTTTT.